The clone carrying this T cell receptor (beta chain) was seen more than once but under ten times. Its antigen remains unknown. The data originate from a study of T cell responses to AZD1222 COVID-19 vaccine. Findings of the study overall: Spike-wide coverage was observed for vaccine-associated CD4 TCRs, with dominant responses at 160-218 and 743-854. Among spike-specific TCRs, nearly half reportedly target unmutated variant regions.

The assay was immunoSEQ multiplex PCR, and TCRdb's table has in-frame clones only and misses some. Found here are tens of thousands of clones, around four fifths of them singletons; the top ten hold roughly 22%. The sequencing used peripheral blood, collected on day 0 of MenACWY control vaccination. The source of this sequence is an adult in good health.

Written as DNA, the CDR3 is TGTGCTAGTGGTACCCCAGCCGAAGCCAAAAACATTCAGTACTTC. Translated, it gives CASGTPAEAKNIQYF. The V call is TRBV12-5, the J call TRBJ2-4, with no clear D. Trimming took 5 bases from V and 0 from J, leaving 11 bases between them. The V gene's germline CDR1 is LGHNT and CDR2 FRNRAP. The CDR3 length is 15 residues.